The table lists the clone carrying this T cell receptor beta chain with a few counts. Combining a sample-barcoded 5' primer with a J-beta primer mix, a second PCR ran for 7 to 11 cycles. A template-switch adaptor that had 12 random nucleotides put a tag on each cDNA molecule. TCRdb ran MiXCR on the 5' RACE reads and lists one entry per CDR3 protein. The table lists approximately 290,000 distinct CDR3 sequences, 25% to 30% of them singletons. The data belong to a study of blood T cells in healthy people across ages. Study-wide context: About one barcoded beta molecule per two T cells came from capture by template switching.

The CDR3 is made up of 13 amino acids. V lost 0 bases and J 3 bases, leaving 7 bases between the germline ends. Germline lookup yields CDR1 SGHRS and CDR2 YFSETQ. V gene TRBV5-1 combines with J gene TRBJ2-7; D is unclear. The receptor comes from a woman aged 70 to 79 in good health. The sequenced material came from blood. CDR3 nucleotides: TGCGCCAGCAGCTTGGGCGAACGCTACGAGCAGTACTTC. Protein product: CASSLGERYEQYF.